This TCR beta chain was obtained from a study of CD8 T cells in ankylosing spondylitis. Researchers built TCR beta libraries using quantitative 5'-RACE with molecular barcodes. TCRdb re-called the 5' RACE reads with MiXCR, one entry per CDR3 protein. The sample has approximately 180,000 distinct CDR3 sequences; about 18% are singletons. This receptor was taken from a male donor under 30 with ankylosing spondylitis or in good health (not recorded which). Sequencing input: blood, either unsorted or a sorted T cell fraction (not recorded which).

The chain's CDR3 is CSVEPRREAFF. CDR3 coding DNA: TGCAGCGTTGAACCACGGAGGGAAGCTTTCTTT. The rearrangement joins TRBV29-1 to TRBJ1-1; no clear D gene. The V gene lost 2 bases and the J gene lost 8 bases, with 9 bases spanning the gap. There are 11 residues in the CDR3. CDR1 is SQVTM and CDR2 is ANQGSEA in the germline V gene.